The 17 T cell receptor beta chains below all came from one sample that was sequenced in a study of cytomegalovirus exposure and HLA in healthy donors. The PCR employed 60 Vbeta primers together with 13 Jbeta primers. Some clones are missing from TCRdb's copy, which holds only in-frame ones; the method was immunoSEQ multiplex PCR. The sample has 140,000 to 150,000 clones, roughly 10% seen once. The sample was PBMCs. The receptors originated from a male donor in good health and CMV-seronegative.

The gene calls are TRBV6-1 and TRBJ2-1; the D is unclear. Trimming shortened V by 6 bases and J by 3 bases, and 15 bases separated the two germline ends. Germline V gene lookup returns CDR1 MNHNS and CDR2 SASEGT. The CDR3 spans 15 residues. CDR3 region: CASSPPGSIYNEQFF. CDR3 DNA sequence: TGTGCCAGCAGCCCCCCGGGTTCGATCTACAATGAGCAGTTCTTC.

V gene TRBV6-6 combines with J gene TRBJ1-2; the match to TRBD1 covers 9 bases. The CDR3 contains 14 residues. With 6 bases clipped from V and 4 bases from J, the junction kept 6 bases outside the gene matches. CDR1 is MNHNY and CDR2 is SVGAGI in the germline V gene (reference sequence). CDR3 protein: CASRYRTGAYGYTF. CDR3 sequence (DNA): TGTGCCAGCAGGTATAGGACAGGGGCCTATGGCTACACCTTC.

This chain connects TRBV28 to TRBJ1-1; 7 positions match TRBD1. Germline-derived CDR1 and CDR2 are MDHEN and SYDVKM. The V gene end was trimmed by 5 bases and the J gene end by 5 bases; junction bases not matched to a gene: 2. The CDR3 has 12 residues. This chain's CDR3 is CASSATGTEAFF. Written as DNA, the CDR3 is TGTGCCAGCAGTGCGACAGGGACTGAAGCTTTCTTT.

This clone was observed a handful of times. J is TRBJ2-7 and V is TRBV5-1, with D unclear. Trimming pared 4 bases from V and 1 base from J, leaving 15 bases between. This CDR3 has 15 amino acids. The germline V gene has CDR1 SGHRS and CDR2 YFSETQ. Here the CDR3 reads CASSPEPQVSYEQYF. CDR3 in DNA: TGCGCCAGCAGCCCAGAACCTCAGGTTTCCTACGAGCAGTACTTC.

This clone has more than one count but fewer than ten. The chain has TRBV7-3 and TRBJ2-1, with a tentative D call TRBD2 (6 bases). V lost 5 bases and J 9 bases, leaving 8 bases between the germline ends. Germline CDR1 reads SGHTA; CDR2 reads FQGTGA. The CDR3 consists of 11 residues. CDR3: CASSRGSEQFF. In nucleotides, the CDR3 is TGTGCCAGCAGCCGGGGGAGTGAGCAGTTCTTC.

This clone was recorded a few times. The rearrangement joins TRBV6-5 to TRBJ2-3; 8 bases are a match to TRBD1. V trimming: 4 bases; J trimming: 0 bases; junction bases outside the gene matches: 6. Looked up from germline, CDR1 is MNHEY and CDR2 is SVGAGI. The CDR3 consists of 16 residues. CDR3 sequence: CASSWGGQGSTDTQYF. CDR3 bases: TGTGCCAGCAGTTGGGGAGGACAGGGCAGCACAGATACGCAGTATTTT.

This clone has only a few counts. This chain uses TRBV28 with TRBJ1-1; D is ambiguous. The CDR3 runs 14 residues. Germline V gene data show CDR1 as MDHEN and CDR2 as SYDVKM. V dropped 2 bases and J dropped 0 bases, with 7 bases sitting between them. CDR3 sequence (DNA): TGTGCCAGCAGTTTAAGAGTGATGAACACTGAAGCTTTCTTT. It is translated as CASSLRVMNTEAFF.

The chain is built from TRBV5-8 and TRBJ1-5, with 8 bases that match TRBD1. With V trimmed by 0 bases and J by 9 bases, 11 bases remained unmatched. Per the germline V gene, CDR1 is SGHTS and CDR2 is YDEGEE. The CDR3 length is 16 residues. CDR3 DNA: TGTGCCAGCAGCTTGGTATCCGGGACAGGTCGGGGGCCCCAGCATTTT. Its translation: CASSLVSGTGRGPQHF.

The chain links TRBV2 to TRBJ2-2; 10 bases map to TRBD1. CDR3 size: 17 residues. Trimming took 4 bases from V and 5 from J; bases not matched to a gene: 10. Germline assignment: CDR1 SNHLY and CDR2 FYNNEI. CDR3 nucleotide sequence: TGTGCCAGCAGTGGAGGGGGACAGGGGATCCAAACCGGGGAGCTGTTTTTT. It codes for CASSGGGQGIQTGELFF.

This clone was counted only a few times. This chain uses TRBV18 with TRBJ1-2, with 8 nucleotides matching TRBD1. The CDR3 runs 15 residues. The V gene end was trimmed by 3 bases and the J gene end by 4 bases; junction bases not matched to a gene: 7. CDR1 KGHSH and CDR2 LQKENI come from the germline V gene. CDR3 coding DNA: TGTGCCAGCTCACCGGCGGGACAGGATCTCTATGGCTACACCTTC. This codes for CASSPAGQDLYGYTF.

In its sample, this clone was seen a few times. The CDR3 DNA reads TGTGCCAGCAGCCAAGACGGGGGTCCGAACACTGAAGCTTTCTTT. This encodes CASSQDGGPNTEAFF. This chain links TRBV4-2 with TRBJ1-1, with D possibly matching TRBD1 (5 bases). This CDR3 has 15 amino acids. Trimming shortened V by 0 bases and J by 1 base, and 9 bases separated the two germline ends. In germline, CDR1 is LGHNA, CDR2 YNFKEQ.

This chain links TRBV29-1 with TRBJ1-2; 9 nucleotides align to TRBD1. The V gene's germline CDR1 is SQVTM and CDR2 ANQGSEA. This CDR3 has 12 residues. V gave up 7 bases and J gave up 14 bases; unmatched junction bases: 14. CDR3 loop: CSETTDRGAQTF. DNA of the CDR3: TGCAGCGAAACTACGGACAGGGGTGCCCAAACCTTC.

The chain has TRBV13 and TRBJ1-1; D is unclear. The germline V gene has CDR1 PRHDT and CDR2 FYEKMQ (reference sequence). CDR3 length equals 12 residues. V lost 5 bases and J 5 bases, leaving 9 bases between the germline ends. CDR3 in DNA: TGTGCCAGCAGCCCCCCCGGGACTGAAGCTTTCTTT. Its protein is CASSPPGTEAFF.

The chain employs TRBV19 and TRBJ1-3; D unclear. V was clipped by 4 bases and J by 0 bases, with 10 bases between them. Germline CDR1 LNHDA, CDR2 SQIVND (reference sequence). The length of the CDR3 is 15 residues. The CDR3 nucleotides are TGTGCCAGTAGTACCGATAGCGGCTCTGGAAACACCATATATTTT. Translation: CASSTDSGSGNTIYF.

This chain joins TRBV18 and TRBJ1-3, with no clear D. The length of the CDR3 is 15 residues. Per germline, CDR1 KGHSH and CDR2 LQKENI. Deletions cut 2 bases from V and 0 bases from J, with 8 bases between. In DNA, the CDR3 is TGTGCCAGCTCACCAACGCCGAGCTCTGGAAACACCATATATTTT. It codes for CASSPTPSSGNTIYF.

The chain joins TRBV7-2 to TRBJ2-5, with TRBD1 matching 7 bases. The length of the CDR3 is 15 residues. CDR1 SGHTA and CDR2 FQGNSA come from the germline V gene. V shed 4 bases and J 4 bases; nucleotides not matched to a gene: 9. Here the CDR3 DNA reads TGTGCCAGCAGCTCCGGAGTGGGACAGCGAGAGACCCAGTACTTC. It translates to CASSSGVGQRETQYF. Complete variable domain (other parts from reference TRBV7-2 and TRBJ2-5): GAGVSQSPSNKVTEKGKDVELRCDPISGHTALYWYRQSLGQGLEFLIYFQGNSAPDKSGLPSDRFSAERTGGSVSTLTIQRTQQEDSAVYLCASSSGVGQRETQYFGPGTRLLVL.

This clone was recorded a few times. This chain links TRBV4-2 with TRBJ2-7; the match to TRBD1 covers 8 bases. From germline, CDR1 is LGHNA and CDR2 YNFKEQ. This CDR3 region has 16 residues. The J segment lost 3 bases and the V segment lost 0 bases, leaving 7 bases of the junction unmatched. The CDR3 protein is CASSQEGQGAGYEQYF. The CDR3 DNA follows: TGTGCCAGCAGCCAAGAGGGGCAGGGGGCGGGCTACGAGCAGTACTTC.